The 28 T cell receptor beta chains below were found in one sample sequenced in a study of T cell responses to AZD1222 COVID-19 vaccine. Generated by immunoSEQ multiplex PCR, the TCRdb table keeps only in-frame clones and is missing some. The sample consists of over 85,000 clones, more than 80% of them appearing once. The sample was peripheral blood, taken on day 0 of AZD1222 vaccination. Receptor source: an adult in good health.

The CDR3, as DNA: TGTGCCAGCAGCCTGCTGACCGGGACAAGGATGAACACTGAAGCTTTCTTT. As protein: CASSLLTGTRMNTEAFF. The chain combines TRBV7-8 with TRBJ1-1; tentatively, D is TRBD1 (6 bases). The CDR3 contains 17 residues. V was trimmed by 5 bases and J by 0 bases, leaving 19 bases between them. Germline CDR1 and CDR2: SGHVS and FQNEAQ.

The gene calls are TRBV9 and TRBJ1-1, with D perhaps matching TRBD1 (5 bases). In germline, CDR1 is SGDLS, CDR2 YYNGEE. This CDR3 has 15 amino acids. Deletions cut 0 bases from V and 6 bases from J, with 15 bases between. The CDR3 reads CASSVGFRDGAEAFF. CDR3 nucleotides: TGTGCCAGCAGCGTAGGGTTCAGGGACGGGGCTGAAGCTTTCTTT.

The rearrangement links TRBV4-1 to TRBJ1-5, with 7 bases fitting TRBD1. V dropped 4 bases and J dropped 7; count of bases not matched to a gene: 4. This CDR3 has 13 residues. The germline gives CDR1 MGHRA, CDR2 YSYEKL. CDR3: CASSLTGAQPQHF. CDR3 in DNA: TGCGCCAGCAGCCTAACAGGGGCACAGCCCCAGCATTTT.

This clone was counted a few times. The chain uses TRBV28 and TRBJ1-5, with D maybe TRBD1 (5 bases). CDR1 MDHEN and CDR2 SYDVKM come from the germline V gene. V was pared by 3 bases and J by 0 bases, with 12 bases between. The CDR3 is made up of 16 amino acids. Here the CDR3 DNA reads TGTGCCAGCAGTTTTTCGGGCAGGGATAGCAATCAGCCCCAGCATTTT. The encoded protein is CASSFSGRDSNQPQHF.

The chain carries TRBV21-1 and TRBJ2-5; the table's D call of TRBD2 was not tested on the DNA. TRBV21-1 is flagged as a pseudogene. The CDR3 spans 15 residues. CDR3 region: CASSSRTSGGETQYF. The DNA for the CDR3 is TGTGCCAGCAGCAGCCGGACTAGCGGGGGTGAGACCCAGTACTTC.

The chain carries TRBV9 and TRBJ1-6, with 8 bases lining up with TRBD1. Germline V lookup: CDR1 SGDLS, CDR2 YYNGEE. V shed 0 bases, J shed 9 bases, and the junction held 5 bases outside the gene matches. This CDR3 is built from 15 residues. CDR3 DNA sequence: TGTGCCAGCAGCGTAGTCGCAGGGGGCAGTTCACCCCTCCACTTT. Translation gives CASSVVAGGSSPLHF.

This rearrangement joins TRBV4-2 to TRBJ2-2; weak D call: TRBD2 (6 bases). This CDR3 comprises 16 residues. Germline CDR1 is LGHNA and CDR2 is YNFKEQ. V was shortened by 5 bases and J by 4 bases, with 17 bases between the two germline ends. The CDR3 here is CASSFPPGVPTGELFF. CDR3 DNA: TGTGCCAGCAGCTTCCCCCCGGGGGTCCCCACCGGGGAGCTGTTTTTT.

The CDR3 nucleotides read TGTGCCAGCAGCCACCGGGACAGTCGATATGGCTACACCTTC. This codes for CASSHRDSRYGYTF. This sequence joins TRBV5-8 and TRBJ1-2, with 7 bases aligning to TRBD1. Germline loops: CDR1 SGHTS, CDR2 YDEGEE. With V trimmed by 4 bases and J by 5 bases, 8 bases remained unmatched. The CDR3 is made up of 14 amino acids.

This clone was counted a single time. This chain uses TRBV9 with TRBJ2-2; D unresolved. Germline lookup yields CDR1 SGDLS and CDR2 YYNGEE. V lost 1 base, J lost 4 bases, and 11 bases lay in between. This CDR3 spans 15 amino acids. The CDR3 loop is CASSVKVDSTGELFF. The CDR3 DNA reads as TGTGCCAGCAGCGTAAAAGTGGATAGCACCGGGGAGCTGTTTTTT.

This clone came up once. The rearrangement uses TRBV30 and TRBJ2-7, with a weak D call TRBD2 (5 bases). The V gene lost 0 bases and the J gene lost 0 bases, with 15 bases spanning the gap. The CDR3 is 16 residues long. Per the germline V gene, CDR1 is GTSNPN and CDR2 is SVGIG (reference sequence). CDR3: CAWSVGGPRSSYEQYF. The CDR3 bases are TGTGCCTGGAGTGTAGGAGGACCAAGGAGCTCCTACGAGCAGTACTTC.

This clone was seen just once. The V call is TRBV30, the J call TRBJ2-7; 9 positions match TRBD2. Losses at the gene ends were 0 bases for V and 3 bases for J; bases not matched to a gene: 3. This CDR3 has 14 residues. Germline CDR1 GTSNPN, CDR2 SVGIG (reference sequence). The CDR3 here is CAWSVSGSVYEQYF. The CDR3 DNA is TGTGCCTGGAGTGTTAGCGGGAGCGTCTACGAGCAGTACTTC.

The V and J genes are TRBV25-1 and TRBJ1-2; a possible D gene is TRBD1 (5 bases). There are 15 residues in the CDR3. V gave up 5 bases and J gave up 8 bases, with 21 bases separating them. Germline assignment: CDR1 MGHDK and CDR2 SYGVNS. CDR3 sequence reads: CASSPSGGDRIGYTF. The CDR3 DNA sequence: TGTGCCAGCAGTCCCTCGGGAGGGGATCGCATCGGCTACACCTTC.

The chain joins TRBV5-1 to TRBJ2-5, with TRBD2 matching over 8 bases. Germline lookup yields CDR1 SGHRS and CDR2 YFSETQ. CDR3 size: 15 residues. The ends lost 5 bases at V and 6 bases at J; junction bases unmatched: 12. The CDR3 loop is CASRASGGVRQTQYF. The DNA of the CDR3 is TGCGCCAGCAGGGCCAGCGGGGGAGTCAGGCAGACCCAGTACTTC.

The CDR3 sequence: CASSFGGASSYEQYF. CDR3 bases: TGTGCCAGCAGTTTCGGGGGCGCTAGCTCCTACGAGCAGTACTTC. J is TRBJ2-7 and V is TRBV28; the D call may be TRBD1 or TRBD2 (6 bases each). Germline CDR1 reads MDHEN; CDR2 reads SYDVKM. There are 15 residues in the CDR3. Trimming took 3 bases from V and 0 from J, leaving 12 bases between them.

The chain combines TRBV15 with TRBJ2-1, with D hard to call. V was shortened by 0 bases and J by 0 bases, with 12 bases between the two germline ends. Per germline, CDR1 LNHNV and CDR2 YYDKDF (reference sequence). The CDR3 totals 17 residues. In DNA, the CDR3 is TGTGCCACCAGCAGAGATCAGCTCTCTAGCTCCTACAATGAGCAGTTCTTC. Translated, it gives CATSRDQLSSSYNEQFF.

This chain connects TRBV29-1 to TRBJ1-1, with TRBD1 identical over 9 bases. The ends lost 7 bases at V and 5 bases at J; junction bases unmatched: 11. The CDR3 runs 14 residues. Germline V gene sequence: CDR1 SQVTM, CDR2 ANQGSEA. CDR3 sequence reads: CSGKPGQGLTEAFF. CDR3 DNA sequence: TGCAGCGGAAAGCCGGGACAGGGTTTGACTGAAGCTTTCTTT.

This clone was seen once. The rearrangement links TRBV10-1 to TRBJ1-1; no clear D gene. Trimming took 4 bases from V and 1 from J, leaving 7 bases between them. CDR3 size: 13 residues. Germline values: CDR1 WNHNN, CDR2 SYGVQD (reference sequence). The DNA for the CDR3 is TGCGCCAGCAGTGTAAGCCAGAACACTGAAGCTTTCTTT. It is translated as CASSVSQNTEAFF.

Written as DNA, the CDR3 is TGTGCCAGCAGCCCTAGCGGGGGTTCCTACAATGAGCAGTTCTTC. It specifies CASSPSGGSYNEQFF. This chain joins TRBV7-3 and TRBJ2-1; 10 bases are a match to TRBD2. Per the germline V gene, CDR1 is SGHTA and CDR2 is FQGTGA. The CDR3 is made up of 15 amino acids. Unmatched junction bases numbered 2, after V lost 5 bases and J lost 1 base.

The V call is TRBV4-2, the J call TRBJ1-5; D is perhaps TRBD1 (6 bases). V lost 2 bases and J 7 bases, leaving 15 bases between the germline ends. Germline CDR1 and CDR2: LGHNA and YNFKEQ. The CDR3 runs 15 residues. The CDR3, as DNA: TGTGCCAGCAGCCAATCACAGGGTTATGCCCAGCCCCAGCATTTT. This sequence encodes CASSQSQGYAQPQHF.

The CDR3 region has the DNA TGTGCCAGCAGATCGGGACAGGGCAATGAAAAACTGTTTTTT. Translating it yields CASRSGQGNEKLFF. This chain joins TRBV2 and TRBJ1-4; 9 positions match TRBD1. Germline assignment: CDR1 SNHLY and CDR2 FYNNEI. V dropped 6 bases and J dropped 5; count of bases not matched to a gene: 4. The CDR3 sequence is 14 residues long. The full variable domain, its missing parts supplied by reference TRBV2 and TRBJ1-4, is EPEVTQTPSHQVTQMGQEVILRCVPISNHLYFYWYRQILGQKVEFLVSFYNNEISEKSEIFDDQFSVERPDGSNFTLKIRSTKLEDSAMYFCASRSGQGNEKLFFGSGTQLSVL.

This sequence joins TRBV5-4 and TRBJ1-5; 7 bases agree with TRBD1. This CDR3 is built from 16 residues. After removal of 4 bases from V and 1 base from J, the junction contained 8 bases not matched to a gene. Per the germline V gene, CDR1 is SGHNT and CDR2 is YYREEE (reference sequence). The CDR3 protein is CASSAEPGGSNQPQHF. DNA of the CDR3: TGTGCCAGCAGCGCCGAACCAGGGGGAAGCAATCAGCCCCAGCATTTT.

This clone was seen only once. V usage is TRBV5-1 and J usage is TRBJ2-3; TRBD2 might be the D (7 bases). Germline assignment: CDR1 SGHRS and CDR2 YFSETQ. Trimming removed 0 bases at V and 4 bases at J, with 12 bases between. This CDR3 is 15 amino acids long. The CDR3 DNA reads TGCGCCAGCAGCTTGGGAGGGGGGGCCCCAGATACGCAGTATTTT. Translated, it gives CASSLGGGAPDTQYF.

V usage is TRBV27 and J usage is TRBJ1-1; 7 bases align to TRBD1. The CDR3 has 15 residues. Germline-derived CDR1 and CDR2 are MNHEY and SMNVEV (reference sequence). V gave up 5 bases and J gave up 7 bases; unmatched junction bases: 13. This CDR3 reads CASSPRGRGLFEAFF. CDR3 nucleotides: TGTGCCAGCAGTCCCCGGGGGAGGGGGCTTTTTGAAGCTTTCTTT.

This rearrangement joins TRBV4-1 to TRBJ2-2, with 9 bases that match TRBD1. The CDR3 spans 18 residues. V gave up 1 base and J gave up 2 bases; unmatched junction bases: 8. CDR1 is MGHRA and CDR2 is YSYEKL in the germline V gene. CDR3 loop: CASSQGTGDQPNTGELFF. The CDR3 DNA reads TGCGCCAGCAGCCAAGGGACAGGGGATCAGCCTAACACCGGGGAGCTGTTTTTT.

The J gene is TRBJ2-7, the V gene TRBV29-1; no clear D. Germline V gene sequence: CDR1 SQVTM, CDR2 ANQGSEA. V shed 6 bases and J shed 1 base, with 13 bases lying between them. This CDR3 has 13 amino acids. CDR3 in amino acids: CSVALVSSYEQYF. The CDR3 coding sequence is TGCAGCGTGGCTTTAGTCAGTTCCTACGAGCAGTACTTC.

This chain uses TRBV2 with TRBJ1-1; D gene ambiguous. The CDR3 is 13 amino acids. Germline CDR1 is SNHLY and CDR2 is FYNNEI. Trimming took 3 bases from V and 4 from J, leaving 9 bases between them. CDR3 coding DNA: TGTGCCAGCAGTGATACGGGGAGCACTGAAGCTTTCTTT. Its translation is CASSDTGSTEAFF.

About this clone: A read error may produce the germline difference seen at one junction end. The CDR3 here is CATSGGTNAPLHF. The CDR3 DNA is TGTGCCACCAGCGGAGGGACTAATGCACCCCTCCACTTT. The chain joins TRBV15 to TRBJ1-6; perhaps TRBD1 as D (5 bases). CDR3 length: 13 residues. CDR1 is LNHNV, CDR2 YYDKDF, per germline (reference sequence). The variable domain in full, completed from reference TRBV15 and TRBJ1-6, reads DAMVIQNPRYQVTQFGKPVTLSCSQTLNHNVMYWYQQKSSQAPKLLFHYYDKDFNNEADTPDNFQSRRPNTSFCFLDIRSPGLGDTAMYLCATSGGTNAPLHFGNGTRLTVT.

The rearrangement links TRBV19 to TRBJ1-2; 10 bases map to TRBD1. The junction had 13 bases not matched to a gene; V was cut back by 4 bases and J by 8 bases. This CDR3 contains 16 residues. CDR1 and CDR2 (germline): LNHDA, SQIVND (reference sequence). CDR3 in DNA: TGTGCCAGTAGTAGCCTCCGGACAGGGGGTATCGGCGGCTACACCTTC. Translated, it gives CASSSLRTGGIGGYTF.